This record looks at one T cell receptor (beta chain) sequence and its context. Its antigen is currently unknown. The sample is drawn from a study of cytomegalovirus exposure and HLA in healthy donors. J gave up 7 bases and V 0 bases, and 6 bases lay outside the gene matches. Germline V gene sequence: CDR1 LNHNV, CDR2 YYDKDF (reference sequence). The CDR3 spans 15 residues. A multiplex PCR was run with 60 Vbeta primers and 13 Jbeta primers. Authors' data handling: A later analysis tallied approximately 87 million unique TCR beta chains, approximately 11 million of them shared. Some clones are missing from TCRdb's copy, which holds only in-frame ones; the method was immunoSEQ multiplex PCR. V, J and clone size are taken as reported in that table, and D and trimming were inferred from the DNA itself. The sample has 200,000 or so clones, about 85% seen once. General observations from the study: The authors enumerated some 170 TCR beta chains as linked to cytomegalovirus. Per a later analysis, fewer than 20,000 TCR beta sequences showed association with HLA alleles at 0.05 false discovery rate.

The sequence came from a human donor in good health. The V call is TRBV15, the J call TRBJ1-5, with 7 bases aligning to TRBD1. What was sequenced was PBMCs. CDR3 protein: CATSREYRGGQPQHF. The CDR3 nucleotides read TGTGCCACCAGCAGAGAGTACAGGGGTGGACAGCCCCAGCATTTT.